This T cell receptor (beta chain) comes out of a study of radiotherapy plus CTLA-4 blockade in lung cancer. Points from the study as a whole: It was early blood T cell clone dynamics, with interferon-beta, that reportedly best predicted response.

Trimming removed 3 bases from V and 5 bases from J; junction bases left unmatched: 3. The CDR3 sequence is 14 residues long. In germline, CDR1 is SGHTA, CDR2 FQGNSA. Comment on this clone: Its antigen is as yet unknown.

Profiled with immunoSEQ multiplex PCR; TCRdb holds only in-frame clones, not every one. The sample contains some 67,000 clones, around 76% of which appear only once. V is TRBV7-2 and J is TRBJ2-2; 7 bases align to TRBD1. The sample here was peripheral blood, taken from a patient treated with radiotherapy plus ipilimumab. The TCR comes from a human donor with non-small cell lung cancer whose response to radiotherapy plus ipilimumab could not be evaluated. Some clones in this sample may be carry-over from other donors' samples. The CDR3 loop is CASSFTGVTGELFF. Here the CDR3 DNA reads TGTGCCAGCAGCTTCACAGGGGTAACCGGGGAGCTGTTTTTT.